A selection of T cell receptor beta chains follows, all from one sample in a study of blood T cell repertoires in COVID-19. Assay: immunoSEQ multiplex PCR; the TCRdb copy retains only in-frame clones and omits some. This repertoire shows roughly 100,000 clones, 80% found once; its top ten account for about 20%. The sequenced sample consisted of peripheral blood. The receptors were gathered from a human donor in a cohort sampled during active COVID-19. The CDR3 runs from the conserved cysteine through the conserved F or W. A D gene is named only where the DNA matches it firmly. A clone size is listed for some rows: how often the clone was seen (once, few, many), or a class if it is expanded.

TRBJ2-7 | NA | TRBD1 | TRBV6-5 | 14 | CASSYSDRAYEQYF | TGTGCCAGCAGTTACTCCGACAGGGCCTACGAGCAGTACTTC
TRBJ1-3 | NA | NA | TRBV30 | 13 | CAWSGTMGNTIYF | TGTGCCTGGAGTGGGACAATGGGAAACACCATATATTTT
TRBJ1-4 | NA | NA | TRBV28 | 13 | CASSFSPLTRGFF | TGTGCCAGCAGTTTCTCCCCCCTGACTCGAGGATTTTTT
TRBJ1-3 | NA | TRBD1 | TRBV5-1 | 17 | CASSPLSGTGSGNTIYF | TGCGCCAGCAGCCCCTTATCCGGGACAGGGTCTGGAAACACCATATATTTT
TRBJ2-6 | NA | NA | TRBV5-6 | 15 | CASSLGLSGANVLTF | TGTGCCAGCAGCTTGGGTCTCTCTGGGGCCAACGTCCTGACTTTC
TRBJ2-7 | few | NA | TRBV11-3 | 13 | CASSRGVDYEQYF | TGTGCCAGCAGCAGGGGCGTTGACTACGAGCAGTACTTC
TRBJ1-1 | once | NA | TRBV28 | 13 | CASRPQGLPEAFF | TGTGCCAGCAGACCCCAGGGACTCCCTGAAGCTTTCTTT
TRBJ2-7 | NA | TRBD1 | TRBV5-4 | 15 | CASSPPGQSSYEQYF | TGTGCCAGCAGCCCACCGGGACAGAGCTCCTACGAGCAGTACTTC
TRBJ1-6 | NA | NA | TRBV3-1/TRBV3-2 | 16 | CASSPRLSPHSNGLHF | TGTGCCAGCAGCCCCCGCCTATCGCCACACAGCAATGGCCTCCACTTT
TRBJ1-4 | NA | TRBD1 | TRBV6-4 | 15 | CASSDLGQGTEKLFF | TGTGCCAGCAGTGACCTGGGACAGGGTACTGAAAAACTGTTTTTT
TRBJ1-6 | once | NA | TRBV10-1 | 20 | CATRLGGDKAQEGYNSPLHF | TGCGCCACTCGCCTCGGGGGGGACAAGGCGCAAGAGGGGTATAATTCACCCCTCCACTTT
TRBJ2-7 | NA | TRBD2 | TRBV30 | 14 | CAWSVGGISYEQYF | TGTGCCTGGAGTGTCGGGGGGATCTCGTACGAGCAGTACTTC
TRBJ2-7 | NA | TRBD2 | TRBV5-1 | 13 | CASSPGLAGEQYF | TGCGCCAGCAGCCCGGGACTAGCGGGGGAGCAGTACTTC
TRBJ1-3 | NA | NA | TRBV29-1 | 13 | CSAQTGRGNTIYF | TGCAGCGCCCAAACTGGTCGAGGAAACACCATATATTTT
TRBJ2-7 | NA | NA | TRBV28 | 13 | CASSSGSSYEQYF | TGTGCCAGCAGTTCCGGGAGCTCCTACGAGCAGTACTTC
TRBJ1-1 | few | TRBD1 | TRBV3-1/TRBV3-2 | 13 | CASKARGRTEAFF | TGTGCCAGCAAAGCCAGGGGGCGCACTGAAGCTTTCTTT
TRBJ2-7 | NA | TRBD2 | TRBV10-1 | 13 | CASSTSGGYEQYF | TGCGCCAGCAGTACCAGCGGGGGGTACGAGCAGTACTTC
TRBJ2-7 | NA | NA | TRBV7-9 | 16 | CASSPVTPTQSYEQYF | TGTGCCAGCAGCCCGGTTACTCCGACACAGTCCTACGAGCAGTACTTC
TRBJ2-5 | NA | TRBD1 | TRBV5-1 | 13 | CASSKTGQETQYF | TGCGCCAGCAGCAAGACAGGGCAAGAGACCCAGTACTTC
TRBJ2-7 | NA | TRBD1 | TRBV5-1 | 16 | CASGTGVAAGAYEQYF | TGCGCCAGCGGGACAGGGGTGGCAGCGGGAGCCTACGAGCAGTACTTC
TRBJ2-2 | NA | TRBD2 | TRBV18 | 16 | CASSQGLAGGGGELFF | TGTGCCAGCTCTCAAGGACTAGCGGGAGGAGGAGGGGAGCTGTTTTTT
TRBJ2-7 | many | NA | TRBV12-3/TRBV12-4 | 13 | CASSLSPGNEQYF | TGTGCCAGCAGTTTATCCCCCGGGAACGAGCAGTACTTC
TRBJ2-7 | few | TRBD2 | TRBV27 | 15 | CASSPGAAAGGEQYF | TGTGCCAGCAGTCCCGGGGCAGCAGCGGGGGGCGAGCAGTACTTC
TRBJ1-1 | NA | NA | TRBV6-5 | 16 | CASSYVEGKLNTEAFF | TGTGCCAGCAGTTACGTTGAGGGAAAATTGAACACTGAAGCTTTCTTT
TRBJ1-1 | NA | NA | TRBV1 | 16 | CTSSQGGQGEWTEAFF | TGCACCAGCAGTCAAGGGGGACAGGGTGAATGGACTGAAGCTTTCTTT
TRBJ2-5 | NA | NA | TRBV27 | 14 | CASSSWGRRETQYF | TGTGCCAGCAGTAGCTGGGGGCGGCGAGAGACCCAGTACTTC
TRBJ2-1 | NA | NA | TRBV11-3 | 14 | CASSLDPGSNEQFF | TGTGCCAGCAGCTTAGACCCGGGGAGCAATGAGCAGTTCTTC
TRBJ2-1 | NA | TRBD2 | TRBV30 | 15 | CAWGGGTSGRGEQFF | TGTGCCTGGGGGGGTGGAACTAGCGGGAGAGGTGAGCAGTTCTTC
TRBJ1-2 | NA | NA | TRBV6-5 | 13 | CASTPGTDYGYTF | TGTGCCAGCACCCCAGGCACCGACTATGGCTACACCTTC
TRBJ2-2 | NA | TRBD2 | TRBV11-3 | 17 | CASSLRGLAGGAGELFF | TGTGCCAGCAGCTTGAGGGGTCTAGCGGGAGGCGCCGGGGAGCTGTTTTTT
TRBJ1-5 | NA | NA | TRBV19 | 16 | CASSIGRGFSNQPQHF | TGTGCCAGTAGTATAGGGCGGGGGTTTAGCAATCAGCCCCAGCATTTT
TRBJ2-5 | NA | TRBD1 | TRBV3-1/TRBV3-2 | 15 | CASSPWQAGGETQYF | TGTGCCAGCAGCCCGTGGCAGGCAGGGGGAGAGACCCAGTACTTC
TRBJ1-5 | NA | NA | TRBV20-1 | 14 | CSASSSGNNQPQHF | TGCAGTGCTAGTTCATCAGGGAACAATCAGCCCCAGCATTTT
TRBJ1-2 | NA | NA | TRBV30 | 13 | CAWSVLLARGYTF | TGTGCCTGGAGTGTTTTATTGGCGAGGGGCTACACCTTC
TRBJ2-7 | NA | NA | TRBV5-1 | 12 | CASSLTTNEQYF | TGCGCCAGCAGCTTGACTACCAACGAGCAGTACTTC
TRBJ2-1 | NA | TRBD2 | TRBV18 | 16 | CASSAGLAGVNGEQFF | TGTGCCAGCTCAGCTGGACTAGCGGGAGTAAATGGTGAGCAGTTCTTC
TRBJ1-1 | few | NA | TRBV2 | 12 | CASSEGLTEAFF | TGTGCCAGCAGTGAAGGTCTGACTGAAGCTTTCTTT
TRBJ2-3 | NA | TRBD1 | TRBV6-4 | 14 | CASSDTGGTDTQYF | TGTGCCAGCAGTGACACAGGGGGCACAGATACGCAGTATTTT
TRBJ2-6 | NA | NA | TRBV19 | 16 | CASSGLSVSGANVLTF | TGTGCCAGCTCCGGGTTGTCGGTCTCTGGGGCCAACGTCCTGACTTTC
TRBJ1-5 | few | TRBD1 | TRBV18 | 13 | CASSRTGEQPQHF | TGTGCCAGCTCAAGGACAGGGGAGCAGCCCCAGCATTTT
TRBJ1-1 | NA | NA | TRBV7-3 | 15 | CASSSTPTVHTEAFF | TGTGCCAGCAGCTCGACTCCGACCGTTCACACTGAAGCTTTCTTT
TRBJ2-7 | NA | TRBD1 | TRBV7-8 | 16 | CASSRGGDRGTEEQYF | TGTGCCAGCAGCCGAGGAGGGGACAGGGGGACTGAGGAGCAGTACTTC
TRBJ2-7 | NA | TRBD1 | TRBV9 | 15 | CASSVGTGWAYEQYF | TGTGCCAGCAGCGTAGGGACAGGGTGGGCCTACGAGCAGTACTTC
TRBJ2-7 | NA | TRBD1 | TRBV10-3 | 13 | CAAQTGGYDEQYF | TGTGCCGCCCAAACAGGGGGCTACGACGAGCAGTACTTC
TRBJ2-2 | NA | TRBD2 | TRBV29-1 | 15 | CSVRGTSGNTGELFF | TGCAGCGTCCGAGGGACTAGCGGGAACACCGGGGAGCTGTTTTTT
TRBJ2-1 | NA | TRBD2 | TRBV10-1 | 13 | CAASGRAFGEQFF | TGCGCCGCTAGCGGGAGGGCCTTCGGTGAGCAGTTCTTC
TRBJ2-7 | NA | TRBD2 | TRBV7-8 | 16 | CASSLELAGGVYEQYF | TGTGCCAGCAGCTTAGAACTAGCGGGAGGGGTGTACGAGCAGTACTTC
TRBJ2-7 | NA | TRBD1 | TRBV6-1 | 17 | CASSEARHRGLPYEQYF | TGTGCCAGCAGTGAAGCAAGACACAGGGGGCTTCCCTACGAGCAGTACTTC
TRBJ2-5 | NA | NA | TRBV29-1 | 14 | CSVERMGRSETQYF | TGCAGCGTTGAAAGGATGGGCCGATCGGAGACCCAGTACTTC
TRBJ1-1 | NA | NA | TRBV18 | 13 | CASSPGGLQQAFF | TGTGCCAGCTCACCGGGAGGGCTTCAACAAGCTTTCTTT
TRBJ1-2 | NA | TRBD1 | TRBV27 | 14 | CASRRQGAGYGYTF | TGTGCCAGCAGGAGACAGGGGGCTGGCTATGGCTACACCTTC
TRBJ1-2 | NA | NA | TRBV5-1 | 14 | CASSFGAAGHGYTF | TGCGCCAGCAGCTTTGGGGCGGCCGGCCATGGCTACACCTTC
TRBJ1-3 | few | NA | TRBV7-2 | 16 | CASSNFPGAAGNTIYF | TGTGCCAGCAGCAATTTCCCAGGGGCGGCAGGAAACACCATATATTTT
TRBJ1-4 | NA | NA | TRBV28 | 18 | CASSTQFGGTPQGEKLFF | TGTGCCAGCAGTACCCAATTCGGGGGGACACCTCAAGGAGAAAAACTGTTTTTT
TRBJ2-7 | NA | TRBD1 | TRBV30 | 13 | CASSRDRVNEQYF | TGTGCCTCCTCCCGGGACAGGGTGAACGAGCAGTACTTC